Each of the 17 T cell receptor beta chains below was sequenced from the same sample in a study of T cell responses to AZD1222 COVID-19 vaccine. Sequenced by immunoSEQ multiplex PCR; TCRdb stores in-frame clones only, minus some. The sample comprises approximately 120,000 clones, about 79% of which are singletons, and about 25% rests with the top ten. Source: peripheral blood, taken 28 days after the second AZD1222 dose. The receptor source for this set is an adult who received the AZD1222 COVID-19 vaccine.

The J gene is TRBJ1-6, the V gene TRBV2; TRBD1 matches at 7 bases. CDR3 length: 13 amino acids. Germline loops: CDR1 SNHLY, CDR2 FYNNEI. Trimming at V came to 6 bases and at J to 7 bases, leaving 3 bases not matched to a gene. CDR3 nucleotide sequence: TGTGCCAGCAGCACGACAGGGAATTCACCCCTCCACTTT. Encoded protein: CASSTTGNSPLHF.

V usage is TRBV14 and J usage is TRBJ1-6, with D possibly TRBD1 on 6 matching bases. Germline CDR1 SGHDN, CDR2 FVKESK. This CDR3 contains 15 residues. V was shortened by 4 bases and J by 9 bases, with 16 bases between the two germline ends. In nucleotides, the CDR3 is TGTGCCAGCAGCCCCCGACAGGCGCCTGGTTCACCCCTCCACTTT. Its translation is CASSPRQAPGSPLHF.

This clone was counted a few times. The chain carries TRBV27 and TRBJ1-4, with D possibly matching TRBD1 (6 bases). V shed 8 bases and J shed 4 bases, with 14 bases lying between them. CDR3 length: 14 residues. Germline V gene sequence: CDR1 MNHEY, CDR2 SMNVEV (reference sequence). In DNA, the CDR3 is TGTGCCAGCGCGCGGCAGGGGAGTAATGAAAAACTGTTTTTT. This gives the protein CASARQGSNEKLFF.

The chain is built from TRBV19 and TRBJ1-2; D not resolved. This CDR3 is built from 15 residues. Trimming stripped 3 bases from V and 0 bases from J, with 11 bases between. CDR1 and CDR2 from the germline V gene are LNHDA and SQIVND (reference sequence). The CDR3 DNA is TGTGCCAGTAGTATTTGGCGATACACTAACTATGGCTACACCTTC. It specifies CASSIWRYTNYGYTF.

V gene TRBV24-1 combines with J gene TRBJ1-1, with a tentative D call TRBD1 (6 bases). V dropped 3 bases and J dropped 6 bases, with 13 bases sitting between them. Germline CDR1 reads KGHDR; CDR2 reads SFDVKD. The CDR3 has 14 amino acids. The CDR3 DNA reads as TGTGCCACCAGTGATAACAGGGATACACCTGAAGCTTTCTTT. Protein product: CATSDNRDTPEAFF.

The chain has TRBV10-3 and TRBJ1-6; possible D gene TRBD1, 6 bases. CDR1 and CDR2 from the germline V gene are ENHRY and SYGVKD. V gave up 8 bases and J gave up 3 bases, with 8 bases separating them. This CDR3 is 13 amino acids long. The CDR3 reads CAIRDNYNSPLHF. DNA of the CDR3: TGTGCCATCCGGGACAACTATAATTCACCCCTCCACTTT.

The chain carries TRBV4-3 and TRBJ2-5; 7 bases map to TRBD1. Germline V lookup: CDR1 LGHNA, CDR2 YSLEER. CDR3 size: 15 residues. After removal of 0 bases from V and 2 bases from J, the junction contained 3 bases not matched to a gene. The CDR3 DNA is TGCGCCAGCAGCCAAGATTCGGGACAGCAAGAGACCCAGTACTTC. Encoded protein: CASSQDSGQQETQYF.

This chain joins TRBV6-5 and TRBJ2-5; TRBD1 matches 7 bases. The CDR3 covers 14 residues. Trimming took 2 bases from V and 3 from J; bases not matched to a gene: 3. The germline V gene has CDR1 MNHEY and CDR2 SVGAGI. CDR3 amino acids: CASSYGTAKETQYF. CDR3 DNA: TGTGCCAGCAGTTACGGGACAGCTAAAGAGACCCAGTACTTC.

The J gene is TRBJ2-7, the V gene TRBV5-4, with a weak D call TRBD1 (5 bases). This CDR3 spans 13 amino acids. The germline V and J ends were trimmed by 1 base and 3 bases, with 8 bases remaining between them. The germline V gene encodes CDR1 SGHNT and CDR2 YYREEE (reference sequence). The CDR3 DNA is TGTGCCAGCAGCTTGCGAGACAGCTACGAGCAGTACTTC. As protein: CASSLRDSYEQYF.

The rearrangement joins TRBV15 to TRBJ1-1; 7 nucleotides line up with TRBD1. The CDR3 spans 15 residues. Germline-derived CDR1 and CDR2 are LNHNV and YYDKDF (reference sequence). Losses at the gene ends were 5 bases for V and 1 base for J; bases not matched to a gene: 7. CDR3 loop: CATSFGRDRNTEAFF. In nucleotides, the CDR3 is TGTGCCACCAGCTTTGGCCGGGACAGGAACACTGAAGCTTTCTTT.

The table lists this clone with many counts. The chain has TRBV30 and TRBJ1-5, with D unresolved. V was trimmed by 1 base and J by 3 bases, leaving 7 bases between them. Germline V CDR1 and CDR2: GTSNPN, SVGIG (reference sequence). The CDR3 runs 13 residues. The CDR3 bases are TGTGCCTGGAGTGAGGAGGCCAATCAGCCCCAGCATTTT. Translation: CAWSEEANQPQHF.

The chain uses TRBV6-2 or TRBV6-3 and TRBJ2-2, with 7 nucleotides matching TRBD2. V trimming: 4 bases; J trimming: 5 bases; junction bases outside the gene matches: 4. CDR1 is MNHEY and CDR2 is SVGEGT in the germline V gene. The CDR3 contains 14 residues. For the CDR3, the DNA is TGTGCCAGCAGTTGGGGGGGGAGGACCGGGGAGCTGTTTTTT. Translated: CASSWGGRTGELFF.

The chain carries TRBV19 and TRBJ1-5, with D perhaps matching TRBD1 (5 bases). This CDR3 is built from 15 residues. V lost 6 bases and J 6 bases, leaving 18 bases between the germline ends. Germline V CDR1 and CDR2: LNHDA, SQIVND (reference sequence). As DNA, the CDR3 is TGTGCCAGTAGAGAACGGGGAAGAGGGGTTCAGCCCCAGCATTTT. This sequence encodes CASRERGRGVQPQHF.

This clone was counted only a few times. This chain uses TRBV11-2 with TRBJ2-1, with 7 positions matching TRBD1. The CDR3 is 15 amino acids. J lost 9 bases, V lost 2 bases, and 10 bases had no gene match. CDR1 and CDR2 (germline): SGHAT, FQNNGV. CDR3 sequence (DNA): TGTGCCAGCAGCTTATCCAACAGGGGAGTGGGTGAGCAGTTCTTC. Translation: CASSLSNRGVGEQFF.

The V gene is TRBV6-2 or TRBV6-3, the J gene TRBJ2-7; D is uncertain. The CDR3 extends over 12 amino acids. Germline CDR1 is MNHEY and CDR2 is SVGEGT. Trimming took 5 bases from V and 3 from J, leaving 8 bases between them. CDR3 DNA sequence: TGTGCCAGCAGTCTGGACGGCTACGAGCAGTACTTC. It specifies CASSLDGYEQYF.

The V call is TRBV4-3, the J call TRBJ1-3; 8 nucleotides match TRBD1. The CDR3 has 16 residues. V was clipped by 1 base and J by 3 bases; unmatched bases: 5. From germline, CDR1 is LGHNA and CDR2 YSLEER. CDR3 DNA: TGCGCCAGCAGCCAAGGTCTGGGACAGGTTGGAAACACCATATATTTT. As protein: CASSQGLGQVGNTIYF.

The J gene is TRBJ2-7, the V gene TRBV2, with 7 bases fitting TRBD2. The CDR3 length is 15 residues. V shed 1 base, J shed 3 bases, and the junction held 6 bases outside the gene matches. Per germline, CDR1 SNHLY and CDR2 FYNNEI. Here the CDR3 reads CASSEGLAENYEQYF. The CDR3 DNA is TGTGCCAGCAGTGAAGGACTAGCAGAGAACTACGAGCAGTACTTC.